A single sample gave rise to the 21 T cell receptor beta chains below, sequenced in a study of T cell responses to AZD1222 COVID-19 vaccine. TCRdb keeps only in-frame clones here, not all; method: immunoSEQ multiplex PCR. The data show some 95,000 clones, about 89% seen once. This material consisted of peripheral blood, taken on day 0 of AZD1222 vaccination. The receptor source for this set is an adult in good health.

V and J are TRBV7-8 and TRBJ2-3, with D perhaps matching TRBD1 (5 bases). The CDR3 sequence is 14 residues long. Germline V gene lookup returns CDR1 SGHVS and CDR2 FQNEAQ. V was trimmed by 6 bases and J by 5 bases, leaving 15 bases between them. The CDR3 DNA reads as TGTGCCAGCAGTCCCGCGTCTCAGGGAGATACGCAGTATTTT. It translates to CASSPASQGDTQYF.

V usage is TRBV5-1 and J usage is TRBJ2-2, with D possibly matching TRBD2 (5 bases). Germline V lookup: CDR1 SGHRS, CDR2 YFSETQ. V dropped 4 bases and J dropped 3 bases, with 13 bases sitting between them. This CDR3 spans 15 amino acids. The CDR3 spells CASSGVGADTGELFF. CDR3 coding DNA: TGCGCCAGCAGCGGGGTTGGAGCGGACACCGGGGAGCTGTTTTTT.

The chain recombines TRBV12-3 or TRBV12-4 with TRBJ1-1, with 9 bases aligning to TRBD1. Losses at the gene ends were 6 bases for V and 6 bases for J; bases not matched to a gene: 2. The CDR3 is 12 residues long. CDR3 DNA: TGTGCCAGCAGGGGACAGGGTCCTGAAGCTTTCTTT. Translating it yields CASRGQGPEAFF.

This clone was found a few times. The CDR3 spells CASRIQRGQSPLHF. The CDR3 coding sequence is TGTGCCAGCAGAATTCAGAGGGGGCAATCACCCCTCCACTTT. The chain links TRBV2 to TRBJ1-6; 7 bases map to TRBD1. Germline assignment: CDR1 SNHLY and CDR2 FYNNEI. The CDR3 totals 14 residues. The ends lost 6 bases at V and 10 bases at J; junction bases unmatched: 9.

V is TRBV12-2 and J is TRBJ2-7; the DNA was not used to check the table's D call, TRBD1. TRBV12-2 is a recognized pseudogene. This CDR3 spans 16 amino acids. The CDR3 DNA sequence: TGTGCAAGTCGCTCAGACTCCCGGGACAGCAACTACGAGCAGTACTTC. It encodes CASRSDSRDSNYEQYF.

The rearrangement joins TRBV4-1 to TRBJ1-2; 8 bases are shared with TRBD1. There are 17 residues in the CDR3. After removal of 4 bases from V and 5 bases from J, the junction contained 15 bases not matched to a gene. Per the germline V gene, CDR1 is MGHRA and CDR2 is YSYEKL. The CDR3 DNA reads as TGCGCCAGCAGCCCCCGCCACGGTGGGACAGGCATATATGGCTACACCTTC. Translation: CASSPRHGGTGIYGYTF.

The chain is built from TRBV11-2 and TRBJ1-2, with 7 bases lining up with TRBD1. The CDR3 has 16 residues. Germline V CDR1 and CDR2: SGHAT, FQNNGV. V lost 5 bases and J lost 0; bases outside the gene matches: 9. CDR3 nucleotides: TGTGCCAGCAGCGTACGACAGGGTACCGCTAACTATGGCTACACCTTC. Translating it yields CASSVRQGTANYGYTF.

This clone was counted a single time. The CDR3 DNA follows: TGTGCCAGCAGCGTAGAAGCGTCAGTGTGGGTAAATTCACCCCTCCACTTT. Amino acid sequence: CASSVEASVWVNSPLHF. The rearrangement links TRBV9 to TRBJ1-6; D call uncertain. The CDR3 spans 17 residues. Germline V lookup: CDR1 SGDLS, CDR2 YYNGEE. Trimming left V 0 bases short and J 7 bases short, with 17 bases between.

This clone came up once. V is TRBV19 and J is TRBJ1-2, with a tentative D call TRBD1 (6 bases). This CDR3 comprises 13 residues. V shed 6 bases and J shed 2 bases, with 10 bases lying between them. Germline CDR1 LNHDA, CDR2 SQIVND (reference sequence). CDR3 nucleotides: TGTGCCAGTAGGGACAGAACAAACTATGGCTACACCTTC. As protein: CASRDRTNYGYTF.

The rearrangement uses TRBV11-2 and TRBJ2-3; unclear D gene. The CDR3 contains 15 residues. Per germline, CDR1 SGHAT and CDR2 FQNNGV. The ends were cut back, 3 bases at V and 0 bases at J, with 10 bases in the middle. CDR3: CASSFISVSTDTQYF. The CDR3 bases are TGTGCCAGCAGCTTTATATCGGTGAGCACAGATACGCAGTATTTT. Filled out from reference TRBV11-2 and TRBJ2-3, the complete variable domain reads EAGVAQSPRYKIIEKRQSVAFWCNPISGHATLYWYQQILGQGPKLLIQFQNNGVVDDSQLPKDRFSAERLKGVDSTLKIQPAKLEDSAVYLCASSFISVSTDTQYFGPGTRLTVL.

This clone was observed once. The rearrangement uses TRBV19 and TRBJ2-1; either TRBD1 or TRBD2 may fit D (6 bases each). The CDR3 runs 14 residues. The germline gives CDR1 LNHDA, CDR2 SQIVND (reference sequence). Between the trimmed V and J ends, which lost 6 bases and 4 bases, there was a span of 13 bases. Written as DNA, the CDR3 is TGTGCCAGTAGCAATACAGGGACTTACAATGAGCAGTTCTTC. It yields the protein CASSNTGTYNEQFF.

CDR3 region: CASSINRRSEAFF. The CDR3 region has the DNA TGTGCCAGCAGTATTAATAGACGGAGTGAAGCTTTCTTT. This chain links TRBV6-5 with TRBJ1-1; unclear D gene. Trimming removed 5 bases from V and 7 bases from J, with 14 bases in between. The CDR3 extends over 13 amino acids. Looked up from germline, CDR1 is MNHEY and CDR2 is SVGAGI.

This clone occurred once. The rearrangement uses TRBV13 and TRBJ1-2; D may be TRBD1 (5 bases). Per the germline V gene, CDR1 is PRHDT and CDR2 is FYEKMQ (reference sequence). V lost 4 bases, J lost 4 bases, and 19 bases lay in between. The CDR3 covers 16 residues. This CDR3 reads CASSSQAVGRAYGYTF. The DNA for the CDR3 is TGTGCCAGCAGCTCACAGGCGGTTGGGCGGGCCTATGGCTACACCTTC. Full variable domain (remainder filled in from reference TRBV13 and TRBJ1-2): AAGVIQSPRHLIKEKRETATLKCYPIPRHDTVYWYQQGPGQDPQFLISFYEKMQSDKGSIPDRFSAQQFSDYHSELNMSSLELGDSALYFCASSSQAVGRAYGYTFGSGTRLTVV.

The V call is TRBV5-1, the J call TRBJ2-5; either TRBD1 or TRBD2 may supply D (6 bases each). Between the trimmed V and J ends, which lost 5 bases and 1 base, there was a span of 9 bases. Per the germline V gene, CDR1 is SGHRS and CDR2 is YFSETQ. This CDR3 has 13 amino acids. CDR3 coding DNA: TGCGCCAGCAGTAAGGGGGGCCAAGAGACCCAGTACTTC. Its protein product is CASSKGGQETQYF.

J is TRBJ2-7 and V is TRBV14; D is perhaps TRBD1 (5 bases). Per germline, CDR1 SGHDN and CDR2 FVKESK. V dropped 2 bases and J dropped 5 bases, with 19 bases sitting between them. The CDR3 extends over 16 amino acids. CDR3 region: CASSQFVGPSGDEQYF. DNA of the CDR3: TGTGCCAGCAGCCAATTTGTGGGGCCTTCGGGTGACGAGCAGTACTTC.

The chain joins TRBV5-5 to TRBJ1-5; a weak D match, TRBD1 (6 bases). Trimming pared 4 bases from V and 5 bases from J, leaving 16 bases between. Germline CDR1 is SGHKS and CDR2 is YYEKEE (reference sequence). The CDR3 sequence is 15 residues long. CDR3 coding DNA: TGTGCCAGCAGCCCCGGGAACTCAGGGGATCAGCCCCAGCATTTT. Amino acids: CASSPGNSGDQPQHF.

This clone was detected once. This chain uses TRBV5-1 with TRBJ1-2; D may be TRBD1 (5 bases). The germline V gene encodes CDR1 SGHRS and CDR2 YFSETQ. The CDR3 is 13 amino acids. The V end lost 4 bases, the J end lost 2 bases, and 9 bases lay between the germline ends. The CDR3 here is CASSRTGNYGYTF. CDR3 coding DNA: TGCGCCAGCAGCCGTACAGGAAACTATGGCTACACCTTC.

V usage is TRBV20-1 and J usage is TRBJ1-6; a possible D gene is TRBD1 (6 bases). This CDR3 has 17 residues. V lost 3 bases and J lost 0, with 15 bases in between. Germline CDR1 and CDR2: DFQATT and SNEGSKA (reference sequence). CDR3 bases: TGCAGTGCTAGTTATCCGGGGGCAAGCTCCTATAATTCACCCCTCCACTTT. Translation gives CSASYPGASSYNSPLHF.

This sequence joins TRBV5-5 and TRBJ1-4; D is perhaps TRBD1 (5 bases). V lost 0 bases and J lost 8, with 11 bases in between. CDR3 size: 14 residues. From germline, CDR1 is SGHKS and CDR2 YYEKEE (reference sequence). The CDR3, as DNA: TGTGCCAGCAGCTTGGGGCGGGGCCTGGAAAAACTGTTTTTT. Translation gives CASSLGRGLEKLFF. The full variable domain, rest sourced from reference TRBV5-5 and TRBJ1-4, is DAGVTQSPTHLIKTRGQQVTLRCSPISGHKSVSWYQQVLGQGPQFIFQYYEKEERGRGNFPDRFSARQFPNYSSELNVNALLLGDSALYLCASSLGRGLEKLFFGSGTQLSVL.

This clone was seen once. The chain joins TRBV5-6 to TRBJ2-5; 12 bases map to TRBD2. Per germline, CDR1 SGHDT and CDR2 YYEEEE. CDR3 length: 15 amino acids. With V trimmed by 2 bases and J by 3 bases, 2 bases remained unmatched. The CDR3 DNA is TGTGCCAGCAGCTTCGCTAGCGGGGGGGAAGAGACCCAGTACTTC. Its translation is CASSFASGGEETQYF.

The CDR3 sequence: CASSESTAGRVYF. CDR3 sequence (DNA): TGTGCCAGCAGCGAATCGACAGCCGGAAGGGTATATTTT. This chain uses TRBV3-1 (or the pseudogene TRBV3-2) with TRBJ1-3; possibly TRBD1 for D (5 bases). This CDR3 region has 13 residues. V gave up 5 bases and J gave up 14 bases, with 19 bases separating them. CDR1 is LGHDT and CDR2 is YNNKEL in the germline V gene (reference sequence).